What follows is one T cell receptor beta chain and its context. Its antigen is unidentified. This record belongs to a study of T cell responses to AZD1222 COVID-19 vaccine. Germline CDR1 reads MDHEN; CDR2 reads SYDVKM. The ends were cut back, 6 bases at V and 14 bases at J, with 23 bases in the middle. The CDR3 has 15 amino acids. Regarding the study as a whole: Spike-specific TCR breadth and depth were elevated following two AZD1222 doses.

Profiled with immunoSEQ multiplex PCR; TCRdb holds only in-frame clones, not every one. Among approximately 110,000 clones listed, more than 80% were seen once. The TCR was taken from an adult who received the AZD1222 COVID-19 vaccine. The chain has TRBV28 and TRBJ1-6; D remains unclear. Sequences were derived from peripheral blood, sampled 28 days after the second AZD1222 dose. CDR3 bases: TGTGCCAGCAGCCAAAGCTGGGAGGCCGGCACGGCCCTCCACTTT. It translates to CASSQSWEAGTALHF.